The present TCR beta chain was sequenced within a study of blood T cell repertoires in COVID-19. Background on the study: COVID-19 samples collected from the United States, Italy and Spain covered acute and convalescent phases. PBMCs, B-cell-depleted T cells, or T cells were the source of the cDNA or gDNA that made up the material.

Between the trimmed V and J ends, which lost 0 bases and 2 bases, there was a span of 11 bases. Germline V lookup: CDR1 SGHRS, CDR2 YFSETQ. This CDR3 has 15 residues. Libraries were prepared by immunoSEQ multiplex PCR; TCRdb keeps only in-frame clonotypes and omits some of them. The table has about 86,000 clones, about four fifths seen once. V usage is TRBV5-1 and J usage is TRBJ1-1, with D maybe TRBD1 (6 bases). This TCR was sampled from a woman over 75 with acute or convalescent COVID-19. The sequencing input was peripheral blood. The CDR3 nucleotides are TGCGCCAGCAGCTTGGGCGGGGGGCGTAACACTGAAGCTTTCTTT. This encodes CASSLGGGRNTEAFF.